Listed below are T cell receptor beta chains from one sample, sequenced in a study of shared clonotypes between healthy human individuals. Profiled with immunoSEQ multiplex PCR; TCRdb holds only in-frame clones, not every one. The sample gives over 850,000 clones, around three quarters of which show up once; 0.55% to 0.7% is in the top ten. Sequencing input: memory CD4+ T cells from PBMCs. Source of these receptors: a man between 18 and 35 years old in good health. Some clones in this sample may be carry-over from other donors' samples. Each CDR3 is given with its conserved first and last residue. A D gene is named only where the DNA matches it firmly. A row's size may be missing; if present it is once, few, many or a size class.

J gene,D gene,V gene,clone size,CDR3 DNA,CDR3 protein
TRBJ1-2,-,TRBV7-2,-,TGTGCCAGCAGCTCAGGGACCCGGGACCGCAACTATGGCTACACCTTC,CASSSGTRDRNYGYTF
TRBJ1-2,TRBD1,TRBV7-2,once,TGTGCCAGCAACCCGACAGGGAACGAGGGCTACACCTTC,CASNPTGNEGYTF
TRBJ1-2,-,TRBV27,-,TGTGCCAGCAGTACCTCGACAGACTATGGCTACACCTTC,CASSTSTDYGYTF
TRBJ1-3,-,TRBV7-6,-,TGTGCCAGCAGCTTAGCGAGCACCTCCGCAAACACCATATATTTT,CASSLASTSANTIYF
TRBJ2-1,TRBD2,TRBV27,-,TGTGCCAGCAGATCCCCACTAGCGGGGCACAATGAGCAGTTCTTC,CASRSPLAGHNEQFF
TRBJ1-2,-,TRBV9,-,TGTGCCAGCACCGACACCGCCTATAACTATGGCTACACCTTC,CASTDTAYNYGYTF
TRBJ2-1,TRBD2,TRBV9,few,TGTGCCAGCAGCGTAGCGGGAGGGTTCGGCAATGAGCAGTTCTTC,CASSVAGGFGNEQFF
TRBJ2-7,-,TRBV18,many,TGTGCCAGCGGCGGGCATTTCCACGAGCAGTACTTC,CASGGHFHEQYF
TRBJ2-7,-,TRBV28,-,TGTGCCAGCAGTCAACCGAGGACAGACTACGAGCAGTACTTC,CASSQPRTDYEQYF
TRBJ2-5,-,TRBV7-2,few,TGTGCCAGCAGCTTACAGCAGGGTTGGGATCAGTACTTC,CASSLQQGWDQYF
TRBJ2-7,-,TRBV25-1,-,TGTGCCAGCAGTGATGACTCCTACGAGCAGTACTTC,CASSDDSYEQYF
TRBJ2-5,-,TRBV29-1,-,TGCAGCGTTGCACAGGGTCAAGAGACCCAGTACTTC,CSVAQGQETQYF
TRBJ2-5,-,TRBV7-6,few,TGTGCCAGCAGCTTAGTAGTGGGGGCAGAGACCCAGTACTTC,CASSLVVGAETQYF
TRBJ1-1,-,TRBV19,-,TGTGCCAGTAGTGCCGTGGGGGGTTACACTGAAGCTTTCTTT,CASSAVGGYTEAFF
TRBJ2-7,-,TRBV7-2,-,TGTGCCAGCAGCTTAGGCTATGGGTTTGACTACGAGCAGTACTTC,CASSLGYGFDYEQYF
TRBJ1-5,-,TRBV7-9,-,TGTGCCAGCAGCTCCCAAGAGACGGGGCCCCAGCATTTT,CASSSQETGPQHF
TRBJ1-5,-,TRBV7-2,-,TGTGCCAGCAGCCGGGACGGTAATCAGCCCCAGCATTTT,CASSRDGNQPQHF
TRBJ1-1,-,TRBV28,once,TGTGCCAGCAGTCGCCTGGACAATGAGGATGAAGCTTTCTTT,CASSRLDNEDEAFF
TRBJ1-5,-,TRBV28,-,TGTGCCAGCAGTTTTGGCCATCAGCCCCAGCATTTT,CASSFGHQPQHF
TRBJ1-1,TRBD1,TRBV25-1,-,TGTGCCAGCAGTGGAAAGGTGGGACAGGGGTTTCTGTACGCTGAAGCTTTCTTT,CASSGKVGQGFLYAEAFF
TRBJ2-2,-,TRBV28,-,TGTGCCAGCAGTTTTTGGGGGGTAAAGAACACCGGGGAGCTGTTTTTT,CASSFWGVKNTGELFF
TRBJ2-5,TRBD2,TRBV6-1,-,TGTGCCAGCAGGCCCACTAGCGGGAGTACTGAGACCCAGTACTTC,CASRPTSGSTETQYF
TRBJ2-4,-,TRBV6-5,-,TGTGCCAGCAAGGGGGGTTTCAATTACATTCAGTACTTC,CASKGGFNYIQYF
TRBJ2-7,TRBD2,TRBV28,-,TGTGCCAGCAGCTATACAGCGGGAGGCCGGCTTTTGAAGCAGTACTTC,CASSYTAGGRLLKQYF
TRBJ1-4,-,TRBV30,few,TGTGCCTGGAGTATCGGGAGCGAGGAAAAACTGTTTTTT,CAWSIGSEEKLFF
TRBJ1-1,-,TRBV7-2,-,TGTGCCAGCAGCTTATTCGGAGAGAACACTGAAGCTTTCTTT,CASSLFGENTEAFF
TRBJ2-7,-,TRBV7-2,-,TGTGCCAGCACCGCCGGGACTTCATCTTACGAGCAGTACTTC,CASTAGTSSYEQYF
TRBJ2-2,TRBD2,TRBV2,-,TGTGCCAGCAGTGAAGAGACTAGCGACACCGGGGAGCTGTTTTTT,CASSEETSDTGELFF
TRBJ2-1,TRBD2,TRBV9,-,TGTGCCAGCAGCGTAGGACTAGCGGGAGAGTATGCGCAGTTCTTC,CASSVGLAGEYAQFF
TRBJ2-1,TRBD2,TRBV7-9,-,TGTGCCAGCAGCCCGCGGACTAGCGGTAGATACAATGAGCAGTTCTTC,CASSPRTSGRYNEQFF
TRBJ1-4,-,TRBV4-3,-,TGCGCCAGCAGCCAAGAGAGGAATGAAAAACTGTTTTTT,CASSQERNEKLFF
TRBJ2-5,-,TRBV7-2,-,TGTGCCAGCAGCTTATACGGGAACCAAGAGACCCAGTACTTC,CASSLYGNQETQYF
TRBJ1-1,TRBD1,TRBV7-3,-,TGTGCCAGCAGCGTGGCAGGGGGAAACACTGAAGCTTTCTTT,CASSVAGGNTEAFF
TRBJ2-5,TRBD2,TRBV9,-,TGTGCCAGCAGCGTAGTTGGCGGGAGGGGCGCAGAGACCCAGTACTTC,CASSVVGGRGAETQYF
TRBJ2-2,TRBD1,TRBV5-1,-,TGCGCCAGCAGACCGGACAGGATGGCCGGGGAGCTGTTTTTT,CASRPDRMAGELFF
TRBJ2-1,TRBD2,TRBV2,-,TGTGCCAGCAGGAGGGGTCCCTACGGGCTAGCGGGAGGGACCTACAATGAGCAGTTCTTC,CASRRGPYGLAGGTYNEQFF
TRBJ2-3,TRBD2,TRBV4-1,-,TGCGCCAGCAGCCAGGGACTAGCGGGAGGGGGGGATACGCAGTATTTT,CASSQGLAGGGDTQYF
TRBJ2-5,-,TRBV28,-,TGTGCCAGCAGTTTTCAGGCGGTGGAGACCCAGTACTTC,CASSFQAVETQYF
TRBJ2-3,TRBD2,TRBV14,-,TGTGCCAGCAGCCAGGGGAGGACTAGCGGGAGCGATACGCAGTATTTT,CASSQGRTSGSDTQYF
TRBJ1-3,-,TRBV9,few,TGTGCCAGCAGCGTAGTTGGAGGGGGATCTGGAAACACCATATATTTT,CASSVVGGGSGNTIYF
TRBJ1-1,TRBD1,TRBV29-1,-,TGCAGCTTGGTACCGGGACAGCAAACTGAAGCTTTCTTT,CSLVPGQQTEAFF
TRBJ1-1,-,TRBV27,-,TGTGCCAGCAGCCCCTATATGGGGTTGAACACTGAAGCTTTCTTT,CASSPYMGLNTEAFF
TRBJ1-5,-,TRBV19,few,TGTGCCAGTACCTACGGGGGTCAGCGGCAGCCCCAGCATTTT,CASTYGGQRQPQHF
TRBJ1-3,-,TRBV6-1,once,TGTGCCAGCAGTGAACATAACGGAGGGGGGTACTCTGGAAACACCATATATTTT,CASSEHNGGGYSGNTIYF
TRBJ2-1,-,TRBV11-2,-,TGTGCCACAACTAGAGGGGCAGGGATTCCATACAATGAGCAGTTCTTC,CATTRGAGIPYNEQFF
TRBJ2-3,-,TRBV9,-,TGTGCCAGCAGCGCCTTCCCGTACACAGATACGCAGTATTTT,CASSAFPYTDTQYF
TRBJ2-5,-,TRBV7-7,-,TGTGCCAGCAGCTTCTCCGGGGCAGAGACCCAGTACTTC,CASSFSGAETQYF
TRBJ2-2,-,TRBV7-9,-,TGTGCCAGCAGCTTAGTATTCGCCGGGGAGCTGTTTTTT,CASSLVFAGELFF
TRBJ2-7,-,TRBV4-1,many,TGCGCCAGCAGCCAGAAAGGGGAAACGGGGGAGCAGTACTTC,CASSQKGETGEQYF
TRBJ1-5,-,TRBV18,-,TGTGCCAGCTCATTCGGGCAGGGTAACAATCAGCCCCAGCATTTT,CASSFGQGNNQPQHF
TRBJ2-6,TRBD1,TRBV10-2,-,TGCGCCAGCAAAAGGACAGGGGGGAGCTCTGGGGCCAACGTCCTGACTTTC,CASKRTGGSSGANVLTF
TRBJ2-2,TRBD1,TRBV18,-,TGTGCCAGCTCACCATTGACAGGGCTAACCGGGGAGCTGTTTTTT,CASSPLTGLTGELFF
TRBJ1-4,-,TRBV7-9,-,TGTGCCAGCAGCTCAGTTAATGAAAAACTGTTTTTT,CASSSVNEKLFF
TRBJ1-2,-,TRBV5-4,-,TGTGCCAGCAGCTTGGGACAGGCTGACTATGGCTACACCTTC,CASSLGQADYGYTF
TRBJ2-1,TRBD2,TRBV13,-,TGTGCCAGCAGCTTCCCGGCCGGCAAGCGGGAGCGCAATGAGCAGTTCTTC,CASSFPAGKRERNEQFF
TRBJ1-2,-,TRBV6-5,-,TGTGCCAGCAGGTCGTCAGGGTCGGCTCGTGGCTACACCTTC,CASRSSGSARGYTF
TRBJ2-3,-,TRBV29-1,-,TGCAGCGTTGCCCACCCTTCTGGAACAGATACGCAGTATTTT,CSVAHPSGTDTQYF
TRBJ1-3,-,TRBV6-5,-,TGTGCCAGCAGCCCAACGCGGGTTTGGAACACCATATATTTT,CASSPTRVWNTIYF
TRBJ1-4,TRBD1,TRBV7-9,-,TGTGCCAGCAGCTATACAGGGGTTAATGAAAAACTGTTTTTT,CASSYTGVNEKLFF